This TCR beta chain was captured in a study of early T cells in non-severe SARS-CoV-2 infection. Across the whole study: Investigators sequenced bulk RNA drawn from unsorted whole blood, and chains remained unpaired.

Ten or more counts support this clonotype. Its antigen is still unknown. Findings of the study overall: Clonotype matching in VDJdb favored anti-spike CD8 responses and did not capture private and CD4 specificities.

cDNA molecules, individually, were tagged with unique molecular identifiers. TCRdb re-called the 5' RACE reads with MiXCR, one entry per CDR3 protein. The repertoire includes tens of thousands of distinct CDR3 sequences, roughly a tenth of them detected once, and roughly 6% sits in the top ten. From germline, CDR1 is SGHDT and CDR2 YYEEEE. The ends were cut back, 5 bases at V and 2 bases at J, with 16 bases in the middle. The CDR3 consists of 15 residues. Sequenced sample: whole blood. The clonotype comes from an adult who was a healthcare worker with PCR-confirmed SARS-CoV-2 infection or an uninfected control (not recorded which). The genes are TRBV5-6 and TRBJ2-5; D is perhaps TRBD1 (6 bases). The CDR3 DNA sequence: TGTGCCAGCAGTCCCCCGCAGGGGATACAAGAGACCCAGTACTTC. It codes for CASSPPQGIQETQYF.